Described below is a single TCR beta chain sequence and its context. This CDR3 spans 15 amino acids. With V trimmed by 4 bases and J by 6 bases, 8 bases remained unmatched. Germline CDR1 SGHRS, CDR2 YFSETQ. In the authors' workflow: Counts of nucleated cells, estimated from reference gene primer amplification, were obtained. Sequenced by immunoSEQ multiplex PCR; TCRdb stores in-frame clones only, minus some. D and trimming come from the DNA, and the V and J calls and clone size come from that table. This sample yields more than 85,000 clones, of which 70% to 90% are seen a single time; just over 2% belongs to the top ten. The data belong to a study of blood T cell repertoires in COVID-19. Background on the study: PBMCs, B-cell-depleted T cells, or T cells were the source of the cDNA or gDNA that made up the material.

Seattle patient enrollment occurred during active infection, with longitudinal follow-up thereafter. The rearrangement links TRBV5-1 to TRBJ2-2; 8 nucleotides agree with TRBD2. The sequenced sample consisted of peripheral blood. The receptor was derived from a man aged 50 to 60 with COVID-19, enrolled during active disease. The CDR3: CASSPLGRGAGELFF. DNA of the CDR3: TGCGCCAGCAGCCCTCTCGGGCGGGGGGCCGGGGAGCTGTTTTTT.